Presented here are 30 T cell receptor beta chains from one specimen sequenced in a study of spatial heterogeneity in lung cancer. Study findings and constraints: In tumors, expanded intratumoral alpha and beta TCR counts tracked mutation counts.

Their target antigens are unknown. TCRdb ran MiXCR on the 5' RACE reads and lists one entry per CDR3 protein. The sample consists of roughly 17,000 distinct CDR3 sequences, approximately 6.2% of them appearing once. Time point defined: sample taken at primary tumor resection. This specimen consisted of lung tumor tissue, obtained at surgery. These receptors originate from a female donor with early-stage non-small cell lung cancer.

This clonotype was observed a handful of times. The J gene is TRBJ1-5, the V gene TRBV12-3 or TRBV12-4, with TRBD1 identical over 9 bases. The CDR3 length is 15 residues. V lost 5 bases, J lost 6 bases, and 8 bases stayed unmatched. The CDR3 reads CASSLTGGGGQPQHF. DNA of the CDR3: TGTGCCAGCAGTCTCACAGGGGGCGGGGGTCAGCCCCAGCATTTT.

The sample holds many counts of this clonotype. This rearrangement joins TRBV6-1 to TRBJ2-7, with D perhaps TRBD2 (6 bases). Germline CDR1 and CDR2: MNHNS and SASEGT. The CDR3 spans 13 residues. The V and J ends lost 5 bases and 6 bases respectively, with 14 bases between them. The CDR3 bases are TGTGCCAGCAGTTTTGGCCCGGGGGTCGAGCAGTACTTC. Amino acids: CASSFGPGVEQYF.

This clonotype was observed at least ten times. The chain couples TRBV20-1 to TRBJ2-3, with 11 bases fitting TRBD2. The CDR3 length is 16 residues. Germline V lookup: CDR1 DFQATT, CDR2 SNEGSKA (reference sequence). The junction had 7 bases not matched to a gene; V was cut back by 5 bases and J by 0 bases. The CDR3, as DNA: TGCAGTGCTGGATCGGCTAGCGGGGGGAGCACAGATACGCAGTATTTT. This encodes CSAGSASGGSTDTQYF.

This clonotype was picked up many times. This chain uses TRBV28 with TRBJ1-2, with unresolved D. CDR1 is MDHEN, CDR2 SYDVKM, per germline. V was clipped by 8 bases and J by 2 bases, with 6 bases between them. The CDR3 length is 11 residues. Here the CDR3 reads CASGGNYGYTF. CDR3 coding DNA: TGTGCCAGCGGTGGGAACTATGGCTACACCTTC.

The table lists this clonotype with many counts. The CDR3 DNA reads as TGTGCCACCAGCAGAGATGGGGGGGCGCAAGAAAAACTGTTTTTT. This codes for CATSRDGGAQEKLFF. The chain combines TRBV15 with TRBJ1-4, with D possibly matching TRBD1 (6 bases). Looked up from germline, CDR1 is LNHNV and CDR2 is YYDKDF (reference sequence). This CDR3 region has 15 residues. V was shortened by 0 bases and J by 8 bases, with 13 bases between the two germline ends.

This clonotype was detected many times. This chain connects TRBV5-1 to TRBJ2-1; D ambiguous. CDR1 is SGHRS, CDR2 YFSETQ, per germline. Trimming removed 5 bases from V and 5 bases from J, with 14 bases in between. The CDR3 length is 14 residues. CDR3 nucleotides: TGCGCCAGCAGTGTCTCTACCCAGGACAATGAGCAGTTCTTC. It codes for CASSVSTQDNEQFF.

This clonotype was seen many times. In DNA, the CDR3 is TGTGCCAGCAGTGAGGACACCTCTAGCACAGATACGCAGTATTTT. Its translation is CASSEDTSSTDTQYF. This chain joins TRBV6-4 and TRBJ2-3, with D perhaps matching TRBD1 (5 bases). Germline CDR1 reads MRHNA; CDR2 reads SNTAGT. V lost 3 bases and J lost 0, with 10 bases in between. The CDR3 has 15 residues.

A few counts support this clonotype. Here the CDR3 DNA reads TGTGCCAGCAGCTTAGTTAGCGCGATCCGGGACAGGGCACTAGCCAAAAACATTCAGTACTTC. It is translated as CASSLVSAIRDRALAKNIQYF. V gene TRBV7-9 combines with J gene TRBJ2-4, with TRBD1 identical over 9 bases. V was pared by 1 base and J by 0 bases, with 16 bases of the junction left unmatched. CDR1 SEHNR and CDR2 FQNEAQ come from the germline V gene (reference sequence). The CDR3 contains 21 residues.

This chain connects TRBV3-1 to TRBJ1-4; TRBD1 matches at 9 bases. V lost 7 bases to trimming and J lost 7 bases; unmatched junction nucleotides: 10. The CDR3 spans 15 residues. Germline CDR1 and CDR2: LGHDT and YNNKEL (reference sequence). The DNA of the CDR3 is TGTGCCAGCACCAACGCGGACAGGGGTTTTGAAAAACTGTTTTTT. Its translation is CASTNADRGFEKLFF.

This clonotype has ten or more counts. This chain links TRBV27 with TRBJ2-6; no clear D. CDR3 size: 14 residues. Trimming left V 6 bases short and J 0 bases short, with 6 bases between. Looked up from germline, CDR1 is MNHEY and CDR2 is SMNVEV (reference sequence). DNA for the CDR3: TGTGCCAGCAGCCCTGGCTCTGGGGCCAACGTCCTGACTTTC. It yields the protein CASSPGSGANVLTF.

This clonotype has ten or more counts. The chain joins TRBV9 to TRBJ2-7, with a weak D call TRBD1 (5 bases). The CDR3 is made up of 12 amino acids. V was cut by 3 bases and J by 11 bases, with 15 bases left in between. The germline V gene has CDR1 SGDLS and CDR2 YYNGEE. The DNA for the CDR3 is TGTGCCAGCAGCGACCACAGGTATTCGGAGTACTTC. Protein sequence: CASSDHRYSEYF.

The V and J genes are TRBV20-1 and TRBJ1-2; D uncertain. Germline CDR1 reads DFQATT; CDR2 reads SNEGSKA (reference sequence). The CDR3 contains 16 residues. Trimming cost V 3 bases and J 3 bases, with 20 bases left between them. The CDR3 bases are TGCAGTGCTAGCGCCGGCCGGGATCGGGTACACTATGGCTACACCTTC. Protein sequence: CSASAGRDRVHYGYTF.

This clonotype was detected ten times or more. The chain couples TRBV30 to TRBJ1-1; TRBD1 is a possible D gene (5 bases). This CDR3 is built from 18 residues. From germline, CDR1 is GTSNPN and CDR2 SVGIG (reference sequence). V gave up 3 bases and J gave up 0 bases, with 23 bases separating them. The CDR3, as DNA: TGTGCCTGGAGGACGGGGTTCCGGGGCAGCAATATGAACACTGAAGCTTTCTTT. It specifies CAWRTGFRGSNMNTEAFF. The full variable domain, rest sourced from reference TRBV30 and TRBJ1-1, is SQTIHQWPATLVQPVGSPLSLECTVEGTSNPNLYWYRQAAGRGLQLLFYSVGIGQISSEVPQNLSASRPQDRQFILSSKKLLLSDSGFYLCAWRTGFRGSNMNTEAFFGQGTRLTVV.

Within the sample, this clonotype is medium-sized. The chain joins TRBV28 to TRBJ2-3, with 8 bases matching TRBD2. V shed 5 bases, J shed 3 bases, and the junction held 13 bases outside the gene matches. Germline V gene lookup returns CDR1 MDHEN and CDR2 SYDVKM. The CDR3 consists of 17 residues. Here the CDR3 reads CASSPPRSGVRTDTQYF. As DNA, the CDR3 is TGTGCCAGCAGTCCCCCCCGTAGCGGGGTAAGGACAGATACGCAGTATTTT.

This clonotype was seen at least ten times. This chain links TRBV6-5 with TRBJ1-2; 7 nucleotides agree with TRBD1. With V trimmed by 6 bases and J by 4 bases, 5 bases remained unmatched. The CDR3 has 13 residues. The V gene's germline CDR1 is MNHEY and CDR2 SVGAGI. The CDR3 reads CASSRQGSYGYTF. The CDR3 DNA sequence: TGTGCCAGCAGCCGACAGGGTTCCTATGGCTACACCTTC.

In its sample, this clonotype was seen many times. The genes are TRBV12-3 or TRBV12-4 and TRBJ2-3; D call uncertain. The CDR3 length is 13 residues. V lost 4 bases to trimming and J lost 6 bases, with 11 bases between them. For the CDR3, the DNA is TGTGCCAGCAGTTCCAACTCTGGTGATACGCAGTATTTT. Its translation is CASSSNSGDTQYF.

This clonotype was detected many times. The chain joins TRBV5-8 to TRBJ2-2; D may match TRBD1 or TRBD2 (5 bases each). CDR3 length: 14 amino acids. Germline values: CDR1 SGHTS, CDR2 YDEGEE. V dropped 2 bases and J dropped 4 bases, with 9 bases sitting between them. The CDR3 DNA reads TGTGCCAGCAGCTTTTGGGGGAGCACCGGGGAGCTGTTTTTT. Translating it yields CASSFWGSTGELFF.

At least ten counts were recorded for this clonotype. The V call is TRBV12-3 or TRBV12-4, the J call TRBJ2-1, with 9 positions matching TRBD2. V lost 2 bases, J lost 0 bases, and 5 bases stayed unmatched. CDR3 size: 17 residues. Here the CDR3 DNA reads TGTGCCAGCAGTTTACTAGCGGGGATAGTCTCCTACAATGAGCAGTTCTTC. This encodes CASSLLAGIVSYNEQFF.

This clonotype was seen at least ten times. The rearrangement links TRBV18 to TRBJ2-5; TRBD1 aligns across 8 bases. This CDR3 comprises 14 residues. Trimming cost V 6 bases and J 4 bases; bases outside gene matches: 7. Germline V lookup: CDR1 KGHSH, CDR2 LQKENI. CDR3 region: CASSYRGDGETQYF. The CDR3, as DNA: TGTGCCAGCTCTTACAGGGGGGATGGAGAGACCCAGTACTTC.

Ten or more counts support this clonotype. V and J are TRBV6-2 or TRBV6-3 and TRBJ1-2; no clear D. V lost 9 bases and J 4 bases, leaving 15 bases between the germline ends. The CDR3 spans 13 residues. In germline, CDR1 is MNHEY, CDR2 SVGEGT. For the CDR3, the DNA is TGTGCCAGTTCGGCTGGGGTCGGCTATGGCTACACCTTC. This sequence encodes CASSAGVGYGYTF.

This clonotype was picked up many times. J is TRBJ2-4 and V is TRBV9; TRBD2 aligns across 10 bases. The CDR3 has 14 amino acids. J lost 7 bases, V lost 3 bases, and 4 bases had no gene match. The germline V gene has CDR1 SGDLS and CDR2 YYNGEE. This chain's CDR3 is CASSEGLATNIQYF. CDR3 in DNA: TGTGCCAGCAGCGAGGGACTAGCGACCAACATTCAGTACTTC.

This clonotype was seen at least ten times. The chain joins TRBV27 to TRBJ1-5, with 7 bases identical to TRBD1. J was trimmed by 0 bases and V by 6 bases; bases with no gene match: 5. This CDR3 spans 15 amino acids. CDR1 and CDR2 from the germline V gene are MNHEY and SMNVEV (reference sequence). The CDR3 sequence: CASRLRDSSNQPQHF. In DNA, the CDR3 is TGTGCCAGCAGACTACGGGACAGTAGCAATCAGCCCCAGCATTTT.

This clonotype was detected many times. The chain joins TRBV7-2 to TRBJ2-7, with 7 bases lining up with TRBD2. The CDR3 has 14 residues. The germline V gene encodes CDR1 SGHTA and CDR2 FQGNSA. Trimming removed 5 bases from V and 4 bases from J; junction bases left unmatched: 8. The CDR3 coding sequence is TGTGCCAGCAGCCTTCTAGCGGCAGGTTACGAGCAGTACTTC. Protein product: CASSLLAAGYEQYF.

There are many counts of this clonotype. The rearrangement joins TRBV29-1 to TRBJ2-7; TRBD1 matches at 10 bases. The length of the CDR3 is 18 residues. V shed 0 bases, J shed 1 base, and the junction held 12 bases outside the gene matches. Germline loops: CDR1 SQVTM, CDR2 ANQGSEA. CDR3 residues: CSVEDPGRSGQGSYEQYF. CDR3 nucleotide sequence: TGCAGCGTTGAAGATCCCGGGAGGTCGGGACAGGGGTCCTACGAGCAGTACTTC.

The rearrangement joins TRBV9 to TRBJ2-3; D remains unclear. This CDR3 is built from 13 residues. Trimming left V 6 bases short and J 6 bases short, with 14 bases between. Per germline, CDR1 SGDLS and CDR2 YYNGEE. In nucleotides, the CDR3 is TGTGCCAGCACCGCCCACCCTGAGGATACGCAGTATTTT. It yields the protein CASTAHPEDTQYF.

This rearrangement joins TRBV6-1 to TRBJ2-5; 10 bases fit TRBD2. With 6 bases clipped from V and 5 bases from J, the junction kept 18 bases outside the gene matches. Germline lookup yields CDR1 MNHNS and CDR2 SASEGT. This CDR3 comprises 18 residues. The CDR3 sequence: CASSLFLAGVVEEETQYF. The CDR3 DNA reads TGTGCCAGCAGCCTTTTCCTAGCGGGGGTGGTTGAGGAGGAGACCCAGTACTTC.

This chain joins TRBV20-1 and TRBJ2-5; D might be TRBD1 (6 bases). The ends were cut back, 3 bases at V and 1 base at J, with 15 bases in the middle. Looked up from germline, CDR1 is DFQATT and CDR2 is SNEGSKA (reference sequence). There are 15 residues in the CDR3. The CDR3 sequence: CSASSDSATQETQYF. The CDR3 nucleotides are TGCAGTGCTAGCTCGGACAGTGCAACCCAAGAGACCCAGTACTTC.

In its sample, this clonotype was seen many times. This chain joins TRBV7-6 and TRBJ1-3; the match to TRBD1 covers 9 bases. The V and J ends lost 3 bases and 0 bases, in that order; junction bases with no gene match: 3. Germline CDR1 and CDR2: SGHVS and FNYEAQ. The CDR3 is made up of 16 amino acids. The CDR3 nucleotides read TGTGCCAGCAGCTTTGGGACAGGGAGCTCTGGAAACACCATATATTTT. Translating it yields CASSFGTGSSGNTIYF.

This clonotype was detected many times. The chain uses TRBV14 and TRBJ1-2; 9 bases agree with TRBD1. The V gene end was trimmed by 2 bases and the J gene end by 8 bases; junction bases not matched to a gene: 12. This CDR3 contains 16 residues. CDR1 is SGHDN, CDR2 FVKESK, per germline. The CDR3 protein is CASSQQTPTGTGGYTF. The DNA of the CDR3 is TGTGCCAGCAGCCAACAAACGCCAACCGGGACAGGGGGCTACACCTTC.

This clonotype was picked up many times. The chain employs TRBV20-1 and TRBJ1-4; D possibly corresponds to TRBD1 (5 bases). Germline V gene data show CDR1 as DFQATT and CDR2 as SNEGSKA (reference sequence). Trimming took off 3 bases at V and 7 bases at J, with 18 bases between the two ends. The CDR3 covers 15 residues. CDR3 in DNA: TGCAGTGCTAGCTCCAACCAGGGTAGGGGTGAAAAACTGTTTTTT. This encodes CSASSNQGRGEKLFF.